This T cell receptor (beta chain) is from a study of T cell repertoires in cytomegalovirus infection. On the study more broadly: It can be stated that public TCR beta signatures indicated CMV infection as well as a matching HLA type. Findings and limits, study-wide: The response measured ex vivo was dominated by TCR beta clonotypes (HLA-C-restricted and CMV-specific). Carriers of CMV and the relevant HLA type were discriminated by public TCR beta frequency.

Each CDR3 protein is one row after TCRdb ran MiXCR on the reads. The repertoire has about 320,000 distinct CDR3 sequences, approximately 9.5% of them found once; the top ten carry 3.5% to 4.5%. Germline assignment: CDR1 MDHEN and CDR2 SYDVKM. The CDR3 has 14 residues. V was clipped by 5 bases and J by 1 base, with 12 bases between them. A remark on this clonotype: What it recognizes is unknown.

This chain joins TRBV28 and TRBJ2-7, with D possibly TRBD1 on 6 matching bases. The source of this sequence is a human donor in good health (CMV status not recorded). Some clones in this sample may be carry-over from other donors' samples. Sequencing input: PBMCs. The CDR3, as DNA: TGTGCCAGCAGTAATCAGGGGTTTTCCTACGAGCAGTACTTC. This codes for CASSNQGFSYEQYF.